Below, 7 T cell receptor beta chains from the same sample are listed, as sequenced in a study of T cell changes during pregnancy in multiple sclerosis (dated by TCRdb to about 2019). Library creation used the immunoSEQ multiplex PCR assay. What TCRdb holds here is the immuneACCESS table cut down to in-frame rearrangements. Part of the clones is not present; checked against another copy, under half of the missing clones reflect an unresolved V gene, and the others are unexplained. The sample data list around 69,000 clones, and 92% of these were observed just once. Clones ranked in the top ten supply around 2.3% of the sample. The material was peripheral blood, obtained in the first trimester of pregnancy. These receptors all stem from a female donor with multiple sclerosis, enrolled in a pregnancy study.

This chain joins TRBV11-2 and TRBJ2-7; D call uncertain. The CDR3 has 12 amino acids. Per the germline V gene, CDR1 is SGHAT and CDR2 is FQNNGV. V was clipped by 0 bases and J by 3 bases, with 3 bases between them. The CDR3 DNA is TGTGCCAGCAGCTTAGATAACTACGAGCAGTACTTC. Translated, it gives CASSLDNYEQYF.

The chain has TRBV9 and TRBJ1-4, with 9 bases that match TRBD1. Germline loops: CDR1 SGDLS, CDR2 YYNGEE. This CDR3 has 14 amino acids. The V gene end was trimmed by 2 bases and the J gene end by 8 bases; junction bases not matched to a gene: 4. The CDR3 here is CASSVDRGREKLFF. The CDR3 DNA is TGTGCCAGCAGCGTGGACAGGGGCAGGGAAAAACTGTTTTTT.

The chain's CDR3 is CASSRDSENQPQHF. The CDR3 DNA sequence: TGTGCCAGCAGTCGGGACAGCGAAAATCAGCCCCAGCATTTT. The J gene is TRBJ1-5, the V gene TRBV7-6, with 7 nucleotides matching TRBD1. CDR3 size: 14 residues. V lost 6 bases, J lost 4 bases, and 6 bases stayed unmatched. Germline CDR1 SGHVS, CDR2 FNYEAQ.

The chain joins TRBV6-5 to TRBJ1-2; perhaps TRBD1 as D (6 bases). The CDR3 has 15 residues. Trimming removed 5 bases at V and 5 bases at J, with 18 bases between. In germline, CDR1 is MNHEY, CDR2 SVGAGI. Written as DNA, the CDR3 is TGTGCCAGCAGTGCCCGACAGGCGAGATTTTATGGCTACACCTTC. Its protein is CASSARQARFYGYTF.

The sample holds one count of this clone. This rearrangement joins TRBV19 to TRBJ1-1; the D gene is possibly TRBD1 (5 bases). CDR3 length: 14 residues. CDR1 and CDR2 from the germline V gene are LNHDA and SQIVND (reference sequence). V shed 3 bases and J shed 1 base, with 9 bases lying between them. Written as DNA, the CDR3 is TGTGCCAGTAGTATGCAGGGCACGAACACTGAAGCTTTCTTT. This sequence encodes CASSMQGTNTEAFF. Supplemented by reference TRBV19 and TRBJ1-1, the full variable domain reads DGGITQSPKYLFRKEGQNVTLSCEQNLNHDAMYWYRQDPGQGLRLIYYSQIVNDFQKGDIAEGYSVSREKKESFPLTVTSAQKNPTAFYLCASSMQGTNTEAFFGQGTRLTVV.

Of note for this clone: One junction end does not reproduce the germline sequence, and a read error may be involved. V gene TRBV11-2 combines with J gene TRBJ2-1; weak D call: TRBD2 (5 bases). CDR1 SGHAT and CDR2 FQNNGV come from the germline V gene. This CDR3 comprises 12 residues. The CDR3 coding sequence is TGTGCCAGCAGCCATGGACCAAAGGAGGAGATCTTC. The encoded protein is CASSHGPKEEIF.

V is TRBV9 and J is TRBJ2-2, with D uncertain. Trimming cost V 4 bases and J 6 bases, with 16 bases left between them. The CDR3 is made up of 15 amino acids. Germline CDR1 SGDLS, CDR2 YYNGEE. DNA for the CDR3: TGTGCCAGCAGCTCCATTTCTCGCGGCCCCGGGGAGCTGTTTTTT. Its translation is CASSSISRGPGELFF.